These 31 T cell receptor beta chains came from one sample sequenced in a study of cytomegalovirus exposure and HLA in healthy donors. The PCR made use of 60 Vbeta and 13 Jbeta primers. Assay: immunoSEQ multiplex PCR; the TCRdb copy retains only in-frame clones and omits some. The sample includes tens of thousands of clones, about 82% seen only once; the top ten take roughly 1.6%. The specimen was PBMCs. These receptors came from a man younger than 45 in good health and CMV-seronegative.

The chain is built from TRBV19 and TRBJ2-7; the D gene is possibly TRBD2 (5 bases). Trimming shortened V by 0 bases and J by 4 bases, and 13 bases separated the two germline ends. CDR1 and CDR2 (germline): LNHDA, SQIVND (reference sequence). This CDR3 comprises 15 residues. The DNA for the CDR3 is TGTGCCAGTAGTATAGACACCCGGGGAGAGTACGAGCAGTACTTC. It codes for CASSIDTRGEYEQYF.

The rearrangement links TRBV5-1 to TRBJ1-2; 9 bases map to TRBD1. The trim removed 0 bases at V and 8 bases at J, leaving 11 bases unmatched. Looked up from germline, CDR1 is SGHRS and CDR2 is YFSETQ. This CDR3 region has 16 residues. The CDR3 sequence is CASSLGPGTGPGGYTF. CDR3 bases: TGCGCCAGCAGCTTGGGTCCCGGGACAGGGCCAGGCGGCTACACCTTC.

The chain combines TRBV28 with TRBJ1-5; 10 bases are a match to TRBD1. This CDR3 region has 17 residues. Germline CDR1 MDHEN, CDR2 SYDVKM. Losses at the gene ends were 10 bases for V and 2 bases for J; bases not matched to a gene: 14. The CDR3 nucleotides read TGTGCCACCGGTGGGACAGGGGTTCTGCATCGCAATCAGCCCCAGCATTTT. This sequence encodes CATGGTGVLHRNQPQHF.

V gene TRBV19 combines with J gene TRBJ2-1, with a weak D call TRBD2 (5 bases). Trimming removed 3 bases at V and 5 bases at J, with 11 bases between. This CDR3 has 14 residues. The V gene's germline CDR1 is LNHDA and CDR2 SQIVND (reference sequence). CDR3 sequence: CASSIGVTNNEQFF. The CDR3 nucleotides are TGTGCCAGTAGTATCGGGGTCACAAACAATGAGCAGTTCTTC.

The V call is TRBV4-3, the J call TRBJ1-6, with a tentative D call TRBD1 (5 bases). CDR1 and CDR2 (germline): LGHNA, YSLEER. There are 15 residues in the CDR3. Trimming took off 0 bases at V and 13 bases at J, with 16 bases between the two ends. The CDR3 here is CASSQDFAGPPPLHF. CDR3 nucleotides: TGCGCCAGCAGCCAAGATTTTGCAGGGCCTCCCCCCCTCCACTTT.

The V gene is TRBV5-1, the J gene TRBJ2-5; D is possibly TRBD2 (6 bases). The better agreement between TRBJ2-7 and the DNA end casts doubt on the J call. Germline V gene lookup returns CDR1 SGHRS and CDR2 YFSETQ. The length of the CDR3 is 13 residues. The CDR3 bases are TGCGCCAGCACCGGGGGTGACTCCTACGAGCAGTACTTC. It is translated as CASTGGDSYEQYF.

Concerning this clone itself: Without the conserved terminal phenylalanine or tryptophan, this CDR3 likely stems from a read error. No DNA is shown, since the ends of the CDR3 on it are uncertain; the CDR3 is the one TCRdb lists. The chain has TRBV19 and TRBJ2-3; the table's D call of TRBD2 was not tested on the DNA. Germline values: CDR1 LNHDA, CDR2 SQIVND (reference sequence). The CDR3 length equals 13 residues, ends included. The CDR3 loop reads CASSIGLAGGLAL.

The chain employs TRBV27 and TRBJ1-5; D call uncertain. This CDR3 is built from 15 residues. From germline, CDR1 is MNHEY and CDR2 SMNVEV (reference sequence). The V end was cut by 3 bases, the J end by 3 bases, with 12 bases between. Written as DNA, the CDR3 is TGTGCCAGCAGTTTCCTCGGACGGGACAATCAGCCCCAGCATTTT. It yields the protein CASSFLGRDNQPQHF.

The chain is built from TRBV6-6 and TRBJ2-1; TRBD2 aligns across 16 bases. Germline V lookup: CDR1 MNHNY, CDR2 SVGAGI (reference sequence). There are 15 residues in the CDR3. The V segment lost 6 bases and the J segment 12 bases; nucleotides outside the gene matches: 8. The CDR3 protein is CASRTGTSGGAGQFF. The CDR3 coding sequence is TGTGCCAGCAGGACCGGGACTAGCGGGGGGGCTGGGCAGTTCTTC.

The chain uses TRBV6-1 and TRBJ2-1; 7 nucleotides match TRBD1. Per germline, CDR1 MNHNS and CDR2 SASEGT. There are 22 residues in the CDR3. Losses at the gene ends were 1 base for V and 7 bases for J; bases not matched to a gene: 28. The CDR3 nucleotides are TGTGCCAGCAGTGAAGGAGGGATGATCCTACCCCCGAGACAGGGTATGAGGAATGAGCAGTTCTTC. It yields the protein CASSEGGMILPPRQGMRNEQFF.

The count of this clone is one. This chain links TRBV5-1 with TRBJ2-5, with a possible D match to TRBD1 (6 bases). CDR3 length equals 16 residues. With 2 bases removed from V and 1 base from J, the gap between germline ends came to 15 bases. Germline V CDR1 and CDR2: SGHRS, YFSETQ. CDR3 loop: CASSFGPGALQETQYF. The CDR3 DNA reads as TGCGCCAGCAGCTTTGGGCCAGGGGCCCTCCAAGAGACCCAGTACTTC. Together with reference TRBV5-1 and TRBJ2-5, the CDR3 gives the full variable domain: KAGVTQTPRYLIKTRGQQVTLSCSPISGHRSVSWYQQTPGQGLQFLFEYFSETQRNKGNFPGRFSGRQFSNSRSEMNVSTLELGDSALYLCASSFGPGALQETQYFGPGTRLLVL.

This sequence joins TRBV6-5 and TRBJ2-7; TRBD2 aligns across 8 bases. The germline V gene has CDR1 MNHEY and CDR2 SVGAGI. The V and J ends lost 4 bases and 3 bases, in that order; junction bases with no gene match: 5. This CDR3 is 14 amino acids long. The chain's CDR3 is CASSSGTSNYEQYF. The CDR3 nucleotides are TGTGCCAGCAGTTCCGGGACTAGTAACTACGAGCAGTACTTC.

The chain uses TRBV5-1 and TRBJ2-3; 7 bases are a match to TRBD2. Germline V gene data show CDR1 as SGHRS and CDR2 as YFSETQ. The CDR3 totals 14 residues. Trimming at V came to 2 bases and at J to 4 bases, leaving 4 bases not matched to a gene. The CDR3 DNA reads TGCGCCAGCAGCTTTGGGGGGGTCCCAGATACGCAGTATTTT. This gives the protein CASSFGGVPDTQYF.

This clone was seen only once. CDR3 residues: CASSPVTGMLVNEQFF. The CDR3 coding sequence is TGCGCCAGCAGCCCTGTGACAGGGATGCTGGTCAATGAGCAGTTCTTC. The chain carries TRBV5-1 and TRBJ2-1; 7 bases map to TRBD1. After removal of 4 bases from V and 6 bases from J, the junction contained 13 bases not matched to a gene. This CDR3 is built from 16 residues. Germline CDR1 is SGHRS and CDR2 is YFSETQ. Full variable domain (remainder filled in from reference TRBV5-1 and TRBJ2-1): KAGVTQTPRYLIKTRGQQVTLSCSPISGHRSVSWYQQTPGQGLQFLFEYFSETQRNKGNFPGRFSGRQFSNSRSEMNVSTLELGDSALYLCASSPVTGMLVNEQFFGPGTRLTVL.

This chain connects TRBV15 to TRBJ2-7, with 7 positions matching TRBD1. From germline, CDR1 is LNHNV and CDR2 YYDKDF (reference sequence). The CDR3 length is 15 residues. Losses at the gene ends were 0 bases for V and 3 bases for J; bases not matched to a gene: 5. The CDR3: CATSRDKGASYEQYF. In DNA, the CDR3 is TGTGCCACCAGCAGAGATAAGGGGGCGAGCTACGAGCAGTACTTC.

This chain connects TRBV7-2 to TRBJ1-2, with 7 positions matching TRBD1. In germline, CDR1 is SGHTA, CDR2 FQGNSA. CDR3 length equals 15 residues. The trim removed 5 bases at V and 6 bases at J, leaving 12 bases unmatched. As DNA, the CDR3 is TGTGCCAGCAGCCGGCAGAGACAGGGTATTGATGGCTACACCTTC. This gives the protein CASSRQRQGIDGYTF.

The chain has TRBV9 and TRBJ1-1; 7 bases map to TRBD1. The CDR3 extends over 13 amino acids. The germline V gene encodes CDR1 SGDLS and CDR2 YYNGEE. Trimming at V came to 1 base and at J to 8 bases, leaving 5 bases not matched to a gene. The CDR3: CASSVTSQGEAFF. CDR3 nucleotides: TGTGCCAGCAGCGTAACTTCACAGGGGGAAGCTTTCTTT.

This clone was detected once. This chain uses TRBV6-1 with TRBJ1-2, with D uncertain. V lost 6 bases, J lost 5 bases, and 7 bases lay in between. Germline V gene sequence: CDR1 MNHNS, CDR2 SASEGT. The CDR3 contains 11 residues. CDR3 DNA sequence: TGTGCCAGCAGGGCAGAATATGGCTACACCTTC. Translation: CASRAEYGYTF.

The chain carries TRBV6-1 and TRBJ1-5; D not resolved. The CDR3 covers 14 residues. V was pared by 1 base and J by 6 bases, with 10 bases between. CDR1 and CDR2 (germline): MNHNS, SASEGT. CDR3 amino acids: CASSEGGLGQPQHF. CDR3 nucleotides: TGTGCCAGCAGTGAAGGTGGGCTGGGTCAGCCCCAGCATTTT.

CDR3 in DNA: TGTGCCAGCAGTTTATCAGGACTCACCGGGGAGCTGTTTTTT. This codes for CASSLSGLTGELFF. This chain joins TRBV27 and TRBJ2-2; perhaps TRBD2 as D (5 bases). CDR1 and CDR2 from the germline V gene are MNHEY and SMNVEV (reference sequence). Trimming removed 0 bases at V and 4 bases at J, with 6 bases between. The CDR3 extends over 14 amino acids.

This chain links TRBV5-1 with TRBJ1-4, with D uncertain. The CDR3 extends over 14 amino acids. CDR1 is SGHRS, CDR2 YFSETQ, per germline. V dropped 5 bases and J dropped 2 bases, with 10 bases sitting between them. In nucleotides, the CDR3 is TGCGCCAGCAGTCCTCCGGAGACTAATGAAAAACTGTTTTTT. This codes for CASSPPETNEKLFF.

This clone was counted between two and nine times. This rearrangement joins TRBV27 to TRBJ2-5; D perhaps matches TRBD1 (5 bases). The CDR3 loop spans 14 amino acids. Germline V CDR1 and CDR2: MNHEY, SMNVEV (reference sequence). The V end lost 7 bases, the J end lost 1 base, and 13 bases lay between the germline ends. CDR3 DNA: TGTGCCAGCAACCCCCAGGGTCCCCAAGAGACCCAGTACTTC. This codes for CASNPQGPQETQYF.

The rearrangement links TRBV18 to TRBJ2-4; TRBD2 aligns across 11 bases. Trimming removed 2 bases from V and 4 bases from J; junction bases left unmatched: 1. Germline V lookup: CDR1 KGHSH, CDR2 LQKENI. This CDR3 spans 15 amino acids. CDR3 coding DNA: TGTGCCAGCTCACCAACTAGCGGGGGAAAAAACATTCAGTACTTC. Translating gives CASSPTSGGKNIQYF.

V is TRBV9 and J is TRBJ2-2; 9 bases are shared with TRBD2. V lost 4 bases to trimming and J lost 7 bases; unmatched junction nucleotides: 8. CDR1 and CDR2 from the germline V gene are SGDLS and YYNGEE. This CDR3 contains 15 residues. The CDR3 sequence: CASSPPGLAYGELFF. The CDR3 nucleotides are TGTGCCAGCAGCCCCCCGGGACTAGCCTACGGGGAGCTGTTTTTT.

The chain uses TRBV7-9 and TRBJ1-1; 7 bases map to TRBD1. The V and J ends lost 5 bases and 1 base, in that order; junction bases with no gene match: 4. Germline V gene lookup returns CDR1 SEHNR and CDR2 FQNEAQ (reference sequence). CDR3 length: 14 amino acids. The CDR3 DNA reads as TGTGCCAGCAGCGGCCGGACAGGGAACACTGAAGCTTTCTTT. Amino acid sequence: CASSGRTGNTEAFF.

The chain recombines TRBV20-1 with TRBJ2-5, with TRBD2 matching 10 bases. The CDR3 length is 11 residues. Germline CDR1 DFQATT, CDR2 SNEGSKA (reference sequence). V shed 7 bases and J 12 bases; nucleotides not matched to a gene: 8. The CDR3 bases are TGCAGTGAAAGTAGCGGGGGGTTAGAGTACTTC. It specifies CSESSGGLEYF.

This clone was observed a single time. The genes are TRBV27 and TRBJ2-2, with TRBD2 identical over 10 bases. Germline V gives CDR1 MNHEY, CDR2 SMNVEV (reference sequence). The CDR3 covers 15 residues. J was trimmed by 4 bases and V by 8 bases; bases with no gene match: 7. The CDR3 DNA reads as TGTGCCAGCTTACCTAGCGGGAGAATCACCGGGGAGCTGTTTTTT. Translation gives CASLPSGRITGELFF.

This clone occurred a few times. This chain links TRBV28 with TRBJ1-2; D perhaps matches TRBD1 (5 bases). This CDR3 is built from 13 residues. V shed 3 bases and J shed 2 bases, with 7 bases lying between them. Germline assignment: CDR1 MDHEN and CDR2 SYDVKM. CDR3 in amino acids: CASSLEGNYGYTF. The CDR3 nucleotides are TGTGCCAGCAGTTTGGAGGGGAACTATGGCTACACCTTC.

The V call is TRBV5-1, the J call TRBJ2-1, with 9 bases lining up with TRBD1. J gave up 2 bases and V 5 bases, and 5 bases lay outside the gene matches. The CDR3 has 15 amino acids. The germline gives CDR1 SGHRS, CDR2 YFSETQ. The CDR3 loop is CASREGQGAYNEQFF. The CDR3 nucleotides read TGCGCCAGCAGGGAGGGACAGGGCGCCTACAATGAGCAGTTCTTC.

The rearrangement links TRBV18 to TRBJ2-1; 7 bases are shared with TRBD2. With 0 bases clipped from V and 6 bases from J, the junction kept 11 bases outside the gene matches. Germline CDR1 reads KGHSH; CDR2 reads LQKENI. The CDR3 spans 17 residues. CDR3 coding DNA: TGTGCCAGCTCACCACCCCTAGCGTGGGGGGGAGGCAATGAGCAGTTCTTC. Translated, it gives CASSPPLAWGGGNEQFF.

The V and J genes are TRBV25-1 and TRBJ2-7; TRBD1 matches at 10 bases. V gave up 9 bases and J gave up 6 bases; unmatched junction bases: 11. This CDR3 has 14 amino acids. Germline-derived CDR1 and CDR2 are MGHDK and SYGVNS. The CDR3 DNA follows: TGTGCCAGTAGTTCGACGGGGACAGGGGTCGAGCAGTACTTC. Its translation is CASSSTGTGVEQYF.